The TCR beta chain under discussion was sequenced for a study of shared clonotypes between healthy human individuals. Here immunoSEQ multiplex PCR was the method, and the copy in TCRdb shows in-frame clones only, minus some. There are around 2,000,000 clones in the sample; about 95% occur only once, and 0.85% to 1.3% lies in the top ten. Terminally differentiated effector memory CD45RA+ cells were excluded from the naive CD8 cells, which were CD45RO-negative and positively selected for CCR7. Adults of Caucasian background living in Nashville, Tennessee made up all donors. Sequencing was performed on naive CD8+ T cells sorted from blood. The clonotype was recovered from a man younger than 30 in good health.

In DNA, the CDR3 is TGCGCCAGCAGCCAAGAAACTCCCGGCCCGTCTGGGGCCAACGTCCTGACTTTC. Its translation is CASSQETPGPSGANVLTF. The chain is built from TRBV4-3 and TRBJ2-6, with D hard to call. The germline V gene has CDR1 LGHNA and CDR2 YSLEER. The CDR3 runs 18 residues. Trimming removed 0 bases from V and 1 base from J, with 13 bases in between.